In its sample, the clone carrying this T cell receptor (beta chain) was seen a few times. Time point noted: after dendritic cell vaccination, including at tumor progression/relapse. This sample was included in a study of glioma-infiltrating T cells after dendritic cell vaccination. Profiled with immunoSEQ multiplex PCR; TCRdb holds only in-frame clones, not every one. The profile shows roughly 60,000 clones, around nine tenths of them singletons. Trimming shortened V by 2 bases and J by 6 bases, and 17 bases separated the two germline ends. The germline CDR1 and CDR2 sequences are SGHRS and YFSETQ. The CDR3 loop spans 16 amino acids.

The specimen was blood, collected after dendritic cell vaccination. This TCR was sampled from a human donor with glioblastoma. The V and J genes are TRBV5-1 and TRBJ2-2; a possible D gene is TRBD2 (5 bases). The CDR3 DNA follows: TGCGCCAGCAGCTTCCGAGGGAGCGGCAGCGCCGGGGAGCTGTTTTTT. It encodes CASSFRGSGSAGELFF.